This is a list of T cell receptor beta chains from one sample in a study of cytomegalovirus exposure and HLA in healthy donors. Here immunoSEQ multiplex PCR was the method, and the copy in TCRdb shows in-frame clones only, minus some. The sample holds approximately 120,000 clones. The sample was PBMCs. These receptors came from a man aged 40-55 years in good health and CMV-seronegative. The conserved cysteine and the conserved F or W are not part of the CDR3 here.

j_call | v_call | cdr3_aa
TRBJ2-5 | TRBV5-6 | ASSCNVIEENQETQY
TRBJ2-1 | TRBV9 | ASSVNRATYNEQF
TRBJ1-4 | TRBV2 | ASSRDRANEKLF
TRBJ2-3 | TRBV7-2 | ASSSKLAGGGVYTQY
TRBJ2-5 | TRBV4-1 | ASSQGSQETQY
TRBJ1-4 | TRBV5-1 | ASSQTDPTNEKLF
TRBJ1-4 | TRBV21-1 | ASSPPGGLNEKLF
TRBJ1-1 | TRBV9 | ASSVSFRGGTEAF
TRBJ2-7 | TRBV7-2 | ASSLVWTVPYEQY
TRBJ2-1 | TRBV5-1 | ASSFRRREGIYNEQF
TRBJ2-1 | TRBV29-1 | SVAGGSSYNEQF
TRBJ1-1 | TRBV6-5 | ASRDSKTGGLAF
TRBJ2-7 | TRBV4-1 | ASKLEREGAYEQY
TRBJ1-1 | TRBV6-5 | ASSYAYRVNTEAF
TRBJ2-7 | TRBV28 | ASTSAGTGSYEQY
TRBJ1-6 | TRBV4-1 | ASSQEDRGRTSPLH
TRBJ1-3 | TRBV6-1 | ASSDRGISGNTIY
TRBJ2-3 | TRBV13 | ASSNAGAQSKFTDTQY
TRBJ1-1 | TRBV11-3 | ASSLDGGAGTEAF
TRBJ1-1 | TRBV11-2 | ASSLAPGGDTEAF
TRBJ2-7 | TRBV7-9 | ASSSYRAGEQY
TRBJ2-7 | TRBV2 | ASSDSGQSPSYEQY
TRBJ2-2 | TRBV7-3 | ASSPEGLRGVATGELF
TRBJ2-5 | TRBV11-3 | ASSFTRAGKTQY
TRBJ2-3 | TRBV5-6 | ASSSLSLAGDTDTQY
TRBJ1-1 | TRBV7-8 | ASSVQGRTNTEAF
TRBJ2-7 | TRBV27 | ASSLSVAGGAYEQY
TRBJ2-7 | TRBV6-6 | ASSYPGYEQY
TRBJ2-7 | TRBV6-6 | ASSWGGTGRLEQY
TRBJ2-1 | TRBV27 | ASIPDGTSGRVNEQF
TRBJ2-1 | TRBV7-9 | ASSFQVVYNEQF
TRBJ1-4 | TRBV28 | ASEDRKAEKLF
TRBJ2-7 | TRBV5-4 | ASSQTSGSVEQY
TRBJ2-3 | TRBV9 | ASSVLAGPTDTQY
TRBJ2-1 | TRBV4-2 | ASSQEQVYNEQF
TRBJ1-1 | TRBV30 | AWSTQRGRSTLGTEAF
TRBJ2-2 | TRBV7-9 | ASSLVFQGRNTGELF
TRBJ1-3 | TRBV5-5 | ATGTGGSGNTIY
TRBJ1-4 | TRBV5-1 | ASSVQGAPGEKLF